A selection of T cell receptor beta chains follows, all from one sample in a study of blood T cell repertoires in COVID-19. TCRdb's copy holds only in-frame clones and misses some; the assay was immunoSEQ multiplex PCR. This sample has some 69,000 clones, with 75% to 90% found just once. Sequences were obtained from peripheral blood. Receptors were obtained from a woman between 45 and 65 years old with active COVID-19. Each CDR3 is given with its conserved first and last residue. Each record gives: J gene, D gene, clone size, V gene, CDR3 protein, CDR3 DNA. The D gene is left open where the match is weak. Clone size is given for some rows only: seen once, a few or many times, or a class if the clone is expanded.

J: TRBJ2-7; D: TRBD2; size: NA; V: TRBV19; CDR3: CASSPRAPGLASEQYF; DNA: TGTGCCAGTAGTCCCCGAGCCCCGGGACTAGCTAGCGAGCAGTACTTC
J: TRBJ1-4; D: TRBD1; size: NA; V: TRBV29-1; CDR3: CSVEVGTANEKLFF; DNA: TGCAGCGTTGAAGTCGGGACAGCAAATGAAAAACTGTTTTTT
J: TRBJ2-7; D: TRBD2; size: few; V: TRBV4-1; CDR3: CASSRKRLAAYEQYF; DNA: TGCGCCAGCAGCCGCAAACGACTAGCAGCCTACGAGCAGTACTTC
J: TRBJ1-1; D: NA; size: NA; V: TRBV9; CDR3: CASSDRQNTEAFF; DNA: TGTGCCAGCAGCGACAGACAGAACACTGAAGCTTTCTTT
J: TRBJ2-7; D: NA; size: NA; V: TRBV5-1; CDR3: CASSPRRDFFYEQYF; DNA: TGCGCCAGCAGCCCCAGACGAGACTTCTTCTACGAGCAGTACTTC
J: TRBJ2-3; D: TRBD2; size: NA; V: TRBV4-1; CDR3: CASSLIAGNTDTQYF; DNA: TGCGCCAGCAGCTTAATAGCGGGGAACACAGATACGCAGTATTTT
J: TRBJ2-4; D: NA; size: many; V: TRBV30; CDR3: CAWSVSGHGNIQYF; DNA: TGTGCCTGGAGTGTATCAGGTCACGGAAACATTCAGTACTTC
J: TRBJ2-5; D: TRBD1; size: NA; V: TRBV14; CDR3: CASSVRDRGETQYF; DNA: TGTGCCAGCAGCGTTCGGGACAGGGGAGAGACCCAGTACTTC
J: TRBJ1-2; D: NA; size: NA; V: TRBV6-5; CDR3: CASNVRGGDYGYTF; DNA: TGTGCCAGCAACGTGCGAGGGGGTGACTATGGCTACACCTTC
J: TRBJ1-1; D: TRBD1; size: NA; V: TRBV7-8; CDR3: CASSLRGTGGTEAFF; DNA: TGTGCCAGCAGCTTAAGAGGGACAGGGGGCACTGAAGCTTTCTTT